This section outlines one TCR beta chain sequence together with its context. Trimming shortened V by 3 bases and J by 0 bases, and 6 bases separated the two germline ends. Germline CDR1 reads MNHNS; CDR2 reads SASEGT. CDR3 length: 13 residues. This sample is part of a study of control samples from healthy donors and cancer patients. The data were produced by immunoSEQ multiplex PCR, yet TCRdb's version contains in-frame clones alone and is incomplete. The sample records some 120,000 clones, about 93% being singletons. This receptor was obtained from a man aged 30 to 45 in good health. This rearrangement joins TRBV6-1 to TRBJ2-7; D is uncertain. The sequenced sample consisted of blood. In nucleotides, the CDR3 is TGTGCCAGCAGTGAGGGCAACTCCTACGAGCAGTACTTC. It specifies CASSEGNSYEQYF.